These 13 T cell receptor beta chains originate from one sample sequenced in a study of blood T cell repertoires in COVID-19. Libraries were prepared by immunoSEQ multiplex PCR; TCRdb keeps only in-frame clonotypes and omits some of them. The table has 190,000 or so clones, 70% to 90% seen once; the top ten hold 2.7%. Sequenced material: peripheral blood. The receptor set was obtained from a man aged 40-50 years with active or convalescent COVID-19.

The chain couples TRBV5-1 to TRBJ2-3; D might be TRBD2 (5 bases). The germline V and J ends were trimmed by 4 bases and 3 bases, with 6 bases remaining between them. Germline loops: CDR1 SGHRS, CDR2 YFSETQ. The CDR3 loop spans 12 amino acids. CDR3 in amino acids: CASSGETDTQYF. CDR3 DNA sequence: TGCGCCAGCAGCGGGGAGACAGATACGCAGTATTTT.

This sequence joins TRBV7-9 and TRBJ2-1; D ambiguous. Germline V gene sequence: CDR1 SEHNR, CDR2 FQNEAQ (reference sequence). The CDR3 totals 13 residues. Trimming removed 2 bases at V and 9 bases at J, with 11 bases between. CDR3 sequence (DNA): TGTGCCAGCAGCTTACCAAACGTCGGTGAGCAGTTCTTC. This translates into CASSLPNVGEQFF.

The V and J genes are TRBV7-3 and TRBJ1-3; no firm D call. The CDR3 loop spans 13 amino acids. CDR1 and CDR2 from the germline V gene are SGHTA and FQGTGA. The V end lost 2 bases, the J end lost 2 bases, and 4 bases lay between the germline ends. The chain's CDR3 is CASSLGPGNTIYF. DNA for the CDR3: TGTGCCAGCAGCTTAGGGCCTGGAAACACCATATATTTT.

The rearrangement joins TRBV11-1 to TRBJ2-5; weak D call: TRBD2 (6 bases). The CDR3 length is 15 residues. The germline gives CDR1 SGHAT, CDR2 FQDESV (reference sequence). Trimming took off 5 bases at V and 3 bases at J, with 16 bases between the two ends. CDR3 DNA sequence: TGTGCCAGCAGCCCGGGACCCCCGGGGGAAGAGACCCAGTACTTC. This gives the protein CASSPGPPGEETQYF.

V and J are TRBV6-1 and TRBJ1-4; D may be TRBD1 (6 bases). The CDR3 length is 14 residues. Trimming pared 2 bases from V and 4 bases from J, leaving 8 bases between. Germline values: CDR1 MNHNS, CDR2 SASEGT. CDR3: CASSEQGFNEKLFF. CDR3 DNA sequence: TGTGCCAGCAGTGAACAGGGGTTTAATGAAAAACTGTTTTTT.

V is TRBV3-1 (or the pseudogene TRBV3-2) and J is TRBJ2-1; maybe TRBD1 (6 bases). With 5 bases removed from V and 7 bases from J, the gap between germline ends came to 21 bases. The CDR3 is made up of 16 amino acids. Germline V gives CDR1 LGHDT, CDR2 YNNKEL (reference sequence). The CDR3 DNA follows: TGTGCCAGCAGCGAAACAGGGCTCGGAGTTACGAATGAGCAGTTCTTC. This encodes CASSETGLGVTNEQFF.

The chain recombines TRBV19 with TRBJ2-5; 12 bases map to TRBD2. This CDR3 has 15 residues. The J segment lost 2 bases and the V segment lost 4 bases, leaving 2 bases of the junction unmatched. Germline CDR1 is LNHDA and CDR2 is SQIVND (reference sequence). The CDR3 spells CASSNGLAGQETQYF. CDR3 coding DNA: TGTGCCAGTAGTAACGGACTAGCGGGGCAAGAGACCCAGTACTTC.

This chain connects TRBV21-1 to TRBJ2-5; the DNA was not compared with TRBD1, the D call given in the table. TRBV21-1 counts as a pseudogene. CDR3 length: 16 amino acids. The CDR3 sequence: CASSYPVKRGRETQYF. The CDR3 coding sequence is TGTGCCAGCAGCTACCCGGTTAAGAGGGGGCGAGAGACCCAGTACTTC.

The CDR3 protein is CASSDAGGTGANVLTF. CDR3 DNA: TGTGCCAGCAGTGATGCTGGGGGGACTGGGGCCAACGTCCTGACTTTC. The chain uses TRBV6-1 and TRBJ2-6, with D perhaps matching TRBD2 (6 bases). V gave up 3 bases and J gave up 2 bases, with 11 bases separating them. CDR1 is MNHNS, CDR2 SASEGT, per germline. The CDR3 runs 16 residues.

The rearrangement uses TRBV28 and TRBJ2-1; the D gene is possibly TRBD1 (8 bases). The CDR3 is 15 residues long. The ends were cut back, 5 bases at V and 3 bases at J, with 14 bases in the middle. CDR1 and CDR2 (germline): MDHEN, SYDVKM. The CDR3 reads CASSTTGGDYNEQFF. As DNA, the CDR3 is TGTGCCAGCAGTACTACAGGGGGGGACTACAATGAGCAGTTCTTC.

The CDR3 region is CAISAGQGNEQFF. The DNA of the CDR3 is TGTGCCATCAGTGCAGGGCAAGGCAATGAGCAGTTCTTC. The chain is built from TRBV10-3 and TRBJ2-1, with a tentative D call TRBD1 (5 bases). Germline values: CDR1 ENHRY, CDR2 SYGVKD. The CDR3 consists of 13 residues. V shed 4 bases and J shed 6 bases, with 10 bases lying between them.

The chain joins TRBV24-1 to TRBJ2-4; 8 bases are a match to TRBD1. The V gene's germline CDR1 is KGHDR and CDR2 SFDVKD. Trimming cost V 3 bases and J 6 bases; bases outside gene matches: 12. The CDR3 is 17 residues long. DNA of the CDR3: TGTGCCACCAGTGATCTGTTGCAGGGGGCGCGAGTAAACATTCAGTACTTC. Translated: CATSDLLQGARVNIQYF.

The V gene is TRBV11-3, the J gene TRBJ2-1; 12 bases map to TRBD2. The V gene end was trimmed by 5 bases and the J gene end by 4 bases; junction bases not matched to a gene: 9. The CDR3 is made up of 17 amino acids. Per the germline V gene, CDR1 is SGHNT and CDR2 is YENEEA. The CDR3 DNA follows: TGTGCCAGCAGCCCGTGGACTAGCGGGGATATATACAATGAGCAGTTCTTC. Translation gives CASSPWTSGDIYNEQFF.